These T cell receptor beta chains were read from a single sample in a study of blood T cell repertoires in COVID-19. The assay was immunoSEQ multiplex PCR, and TCRdb's table has in-frame clones only and misses some. The sample comprises 200,000 to 300,000 clones, under 90% of which are singletons, and roughly 8.6% rests with the top ten. Sequences were obtained from peripheral blood. The receptors were sampled from a human donor in a cohort sampled during active COVID-19. Each CDR3 is given with its conserved first and last residue. Each record gives: V gene, CDR3 protein.

>TRBV23-1
CASSLAVVGNTIYF
>TRBV28
CASSPSTGSGNTIYF
>TRBV19
CASSSGTGRNSPLHF
>TRBV9
CASSVDARGGNTIYF
>TRBV5-4
CASSLEPGRTRIANTEAFF
>TRBV12-5
CASGRDFYEQYF
>TRBV14
CASSQRTQTITYEQYF
>TRBV19
CATRELDQGQETQYF
>TRBV21-1
CASSAWTGFTPSNQPQHF
>TRBV10-1
CASSDGGRASYNEQFF
>TRBV6-5
CASSYSSTGGGSPLHF
>TRBV27
CASSTPGTEDEQYF
>TRBV6-2/TRBV6-3
CASSYPGFYNEQFF
>TRBV19
CASSIAPGGLIMNTEAFF
>TRBV5-3
CARSAPQGPNEKLFF
>TRBV19
CAGRGTTYGYTF
>TRBV5-4
CASSLESLLRNEQFF
>TRBV28
CAIKDAWSNEQFF
>TRBV5-1
CASTKIGVGPLANYGYTF
>TRBV18
CASSIGQGGTYEQYF
>TRBV9
CASSPYQGMNTEAFF
>TRBV4-1
CASSHDDRGPPYNSPLHF
>TRBV6-2/TRBV6-3
CASSRSAGGPQFF
>TRBV7-9
CASSLGQGLQPQHF
>TRBV6-2/TRBV6-3
CASSYTGLARQGEQYF
>TRBV28
CASSLGTSYEQYF
>TRBV7-9
CASSLKGGSNEQFF
>TRBV3-1/TRBV3-2
CASSPWVGAGVLGSYTNTGELFF
>TRBV29-1
CSVERDTGELFF
>TRBV6-4
CASSDYGGPQSDTQYF
>TRBV5-8
CASSTGQGVLTSYEQYF
>TRBV24-1
CATSDSPGQGPANEKLFF
>TRBV5-1
CASSLGTSGIPGTDTQYF
>TRBV6-5
CASSPTNYGYTF
>TRBV19
CASRSVSGNLEKLFF
>TRBV5-6
CASSLTGGTVDEQFF
>TRBV28
CASSILRGSGVYEQYF
>TRBV20-1
CSAREYGTQYF
>TRBV28
CASSPGQLNEKLFF
>TRBV2
CASSVVRTGSEQFF
>TRBV5-6
CASSSVQGANGLALYGYTF
>TRBV28
CASSLYGVGRRTDTQYF